The 5 T cell receptor beta chains given below trace back to one sample, sequenced in a study of technical replicates of blood from a handful of donors. Assay used: immunoSEQ multiplex PCR; TCRdb lists only in-frame clones, some missing. The data show under 90,000 clones, about 98% seen once. The material sequenced was T cells isolated from PBMCs. These receptors came from a human donor in good health.

The rearrangement links TRBV19 to TRBJ2-7; 8 nucleotides match TRBD1. Trimming took 6 bases from V and 4 from J; bases not matched to a gene: 11. Germline CDR1 reads LNHDA; CDR2 reads SQIVND (reference sequence). The length of the CDR3 is 15 residues. The CDR3 nucleotides read TGTGCCAGTAGCAAACTCGGGACAGGTGAATACGAGCAGTACTTC. Residues: CASSKLGTGEYEQYF.

The gene calls are TRBV13 and TRBJ2-7; 7 nucleotides agree with TRBD2. The CDR3 is made up of 17 amino acids. Germline V gene sequence: CDR1 PRHDT, CDR2 FYEKMQ (reference sequence). J lost 2 bases, V lost 1 base, and 11 bases had no gene match. The CDR3 nucleotides are TGTGCCAGCAGCTTAGCTGGGCTTGCGGGGGTCACCTACGAGCAGTACTTC. Translated, it gives CASSLAGLAGVTYEQYF. Supplemented by reference TRBV13 and TRBJ2-7, the full variable domain reads AAGVIQSPRHLIKEKRETATLKCYPIPRHDTVYWYQQGPGQDPQFLISFYEKMQSDKGSIPDRFSAQQFSDYHSELNMSSLELGDSALYFCASSLAGLAGVTYEQYFGPGTRLTVT.

V is TRBV9 and J is TRBJ2-3; 7 bases fit TRBD2. V shed 5 bases and J 6 bases; nucleotides not matched to a gene: 15. The germline gives CDR1 SGDLS, CDR2 YYNGEE. This CDR3 is 16 amino acids long. CDR3: CASSDLTGGGGDTQYF. The DNA of the CDR3 is TGTGCCAGCAGTGACCTAACTGGCGGGGGTGGGGATACGCAGTATTTT.

The V gene is TRBV5-6, the J gene TRBJ1-2; 7 nucleotides match TRBD1. Trimming took 3 bases from V and 2 from J; bases not matched to a gene: 4. Germline V gives CDR1 SGHDT, CDR2 YYEEEE. CDR3 length: 14 amino acids. CDR3 nucleotides: TGTGCCAGCAGCTCCCGGGACAGCAACTATGGCTACACCTTC. This codes for CASSSRDSNYGYTF.

V usage is TRBV5-1 and J usage is TRBJ2-4; D perhaps matches TRBD2 (6 bases). CDR1 is SGHRS and CDR2 is YFSETQ in the germline V gene. Trimming pared 0 bases from V and 0 bases from J, leaving 16 bases between. The CDR3 totals 18 residues. The CDR3 spells CASSLVTRGVGAKNIQYF. The CDR3, as DNA: TGCGCCAGCAGCTTGGTCACGCGGGGTGTGGGAGCCAAAAACATTCAGTACTTC.